This T cell receptor beta chain was profiled in a study of tumor-infiltrating lymphocytes in primary liver carcinoma. Investigators took RNA and DNA out together from 20-30 mg of unsorted bulk tissue. TCR beta cDNA was reverse-transcribed from 500 to 550 ng of total RNA. The reaction used a constant-region primer and ProtoScript II reverse transcriptase. Amplification in three nested multiplex PCR rounds with slightly modified ARM-PCR gave rise to TCR beta libraries. TRBV1-TRBV30 forward primers and a C-beta reverse primer were used in the first two PCR rounds, which each ran for about 10 cycles. TCRdb passed the multiplex PCR reads through MiXCR, listing each CDR3 protein once. Among around 29,000 distinct CDR3 sequences, approximately 76% were seen once, and the ten largest hold roughly 30%. This clonotype was seen just once. Germline CDR1 SQVTM, CDR2 ANQGSEA. The CDR3 totals 17 residues.

The genes are TRBV29-1 and TRBJ2-3, with 9 bases that match TRBD2. Sequenced material: liver tumor tissue from sampling region 3. This sample's subset: tumor region T3, left-lateral pole. This sequence was found in a woman between 25 and 40 years old with primary liver carcinoma and hepatitis B virus infection. The CDR3 nucleotides read TGCACCCTACAGGGGTCGGCTAGCGGGACCATCACAGATACGCAGTATTTT. Translation: CTLQGSASGTITDTQYF.